One and the same sample provided the 20 T cell receptor beta chains below, sequenced in a study of OX40 agonist ivuxolimab in advanced cancers. Data came from immunoSEQ multiplex PCR; TCRdb stores just in-frame clones and leaves some out. The profile shows around 68,000 clones, about nine tenths of them singletons. The material sequenced was CD4+ or CD8+ T cells sorted from blood, taken in a trial of the OX40 agonist ivuxolimab. These receptors all come from an adult with an advanced solid tumor such as melanoma, head and neck, liver or kidney cancer.

The chain joins TRBV7-6 to TRBJ2-3; no firm D call. The V end lost 3 bases, the J end lost 1 base, and 11 bases lay between the germline ends. Germline V gives CDR1 SGHVS, CDR2 FNYEAQ. The CDR3 runs 15 residues. The CDR3 sequence is CASSLRSSRTDTQYF. The CDR3, as DNA: TGTGCCAGCAGCTTGAGGAGCAGCCGCACAGATACGCAGTATTTT.

This chain connects TRBV28 to TRBJ1-4; no clear D gene. Trimming shortened V by 5 bases and J by 4 bases, and 11 bases separated the two germline ends. Germline assignment: CDR1 MDHEN and CDR2 SYDVKM. The CDR3 consists of 14 residues. The CDR3 here is CASSVRHLNEKLFF. The CDR3, as DNA: TGTGCCAGCAGTGTAAGACACCTTAATGAAAAACTGTTTTTT.

This chain links TRBV25-1 with TRBJ1-2; D not certain. CDR3 length equals 14 residues. Germline values: CDR1 MGHDK, CDR2 SYGVNS. V gave up 2 bases and J gave up 4 bases, with 11 bases separating them. The chain's CDR3 is CASSEGVRSYGYTF. The CDR3 DNA reads TGTGCCAGCAGTGAAGGTGTCAGGTCCTATGGCTACACCTTC.

This chain links TRBV28 with TRBJ2-7; 10 bases match TRBD2. Looked up from germline, CDR1 is MDHEN and CDR2 is SYDVKM. V gave up 2 bases and J gave up 2 bases; unmatched junction bases: 3. The CDR3 runs 15 residues. CDR3 protein: CASSLRTSGTYEQYF. CDR3 coding DNA: TGTGCCAGCAGTTTACGGACTAGCGGTACCTACGAGCAGTACTTC. Combining the CDR3 with reference TRBV28 and TRBJ2-7 gives the whole variable domain DVKVTQSSRYLVKRTGEKVFLECVQDMDHENMFWYRQDPGLGLRLIYFSYDVKMKEKGDIPEGYSVSREKKERFSLILESASTNQTSMYLCASSLRTSGTYEQYFGPGTRLTVT.

This clone has a single count. The chain couples TRBV11-2 to TRBJ2-2, with 10 bases lining up with TRBD2. Looked up from germline, CDR1 is SGHAT and CDR2 is FQNNGV. There are 15 residues in the CDR3. V was pared by 3 bases and J by 6 bases, with 4 bases of the junction left unmatched. In DNA, the CDR3 is TGTGCCAGCAGCTTTCCTAGCGGGAGCCCCGGGGAGCTGTTTTTT. Encoded protein: CASSFPSGSPGELFF.

The sample holds a few counts of this clone. The chain recombines TRBV7-3 with TRBJ1-1; D gene uncertain. This CDR3 region has 13 residues. Per germline, CDR1 SGHTA and CDR2 FQGTGA. Deletions cut 3 bases from V and 6 bases from J, with 11 bases between. The CDR3 DNA reads TGTGCCAGCAGCTTTGGCAGGTACGCTGAAGCTTTCTTT. Translation gives CASSFGRYAEAFF.

V is TRBV5-6 and J is TRBJ2-1; 7 positions agree with TRBD2. The germline V gene has CDR1 SGHDT and CDR2 YYEEEE. J lost 7 bases, V lost 5 bases, and 21 bases had no gene match. The CDR3 contains 18 residues. The DNA of the CDR3 is TGTGCCAGCAGTTTTGGGAGGGACGGGAGGCGGGACGGGAATGAGCAGTTCTTC. Translating it yields CASSFGRDGRRDGNEQFF.

CDR3 bases: TGTGCCAGCAGCTTGGTTGGAGGGGTCGATGAAAAACTGTTTTTT. Residues: CASSLVGGVDEKLFF. This chain uses TRBV5-6 with TRBJ1-4, with a weak D call TRBD1 (5 bases). The germline gives CDR1 SGHDT, CDR2 YYEEEE. The V and J ends lost 0 bases and 6 bases respectively, with 12 bases between them. The CDR3 consists of 15 residues.

The CDR3 loop is CASSLEGLSNQPQHF. The CDR3 DNA is TGCGCCAGCAGCTTGGAGGGCCTTAGCAATCAGCCCCAGCATTTT. The J gene is TRBJ1-5, the V gene TRBV5-1; D gene uncertain. Germline loops: CDR1 SGHRS, CDR2 YFSETQ. CDR3 length: 15 residues. The germline V and J ends were trimmed by 0 bases and 0 bases, with 7 bases remaining between them.

J is TRBJ1-1 and V is TRBV6-6; D is undetermined. The CDR3 covers 11 residues. CDR1 and CDR2 from the germline V gene are MNHNY and SVGAGI (reference sequence). The ends were cut back, 5 bases at V and 8 bases at J, with 9 bases in the middle. CDR3 coding DNA: TGTGCCAGCAGTGTCCGGGGAGAAGCTTTCTTT. As protein: CASSVRGEAFF.

In this sample, this clone turned up once. This rearrangement joins TRBV5-1 to TRBJ2-2, with 7 positions matching TRBD1. The CDR3 contains 15 residues. The ends lost 1 base at V and 3 bases at J; junction bases unmatched: 3. The germline V gene has CDR1 SGHRS and CDR2 YFSETQ. CDR3 bases: TGCGCCAGCAGCTTGACAGGGGCGTACACCGGGGAGCTGTTTTTT. This codes for CASSLTGAYTGELFF.

CDR3 sequence reads: CAISPGGTIYF. CDR3 nucleotides: TGTGCCATCAGTCCCGGTGGCACCATATATTTT. The rearrangement joins TRBV10-3 to TRBJ1-3, with D hard to call. CDR3 size: 11 residues. V dropped 5 bases and J dropped 9 bases, with 8 bases sitting between them. The germline V gene has CDR1 ENHRY and CDR2 SYGVKD.

This sequence joins TRBV7-8 and TRBJ2-1, with TRBD2 matching 11 bases. V trimming: 3 bases; J trimming: 9 bases; junction bases outside the gene matches: 4. The CDR3 contains 14 residues. The germline V gene encodes CDR1 SGHVS and CDR2 FQNEAQ. The CDR3 DNA is TGTGCCAGCAGCTTTACTAGCGGGAGCTCTGAGCAGTTCTTC. It is translated as CASSFTSGSSEQFF. Looking up the rest from reference TRBV7-8 and TRBJ2-1 gives the full variable domain: GAGVSQSPRYKVAKRGQDVALRCDPISGHVSLFWYQQALGQGPEFLTYFQNEAQLDKSGLPSDRFFAERPEGSVSTLKIQRTQQEDSAVYLCASSFTSGSSEQFFGPGTRLTVL.

This chain connects TRBV7-2 to TRBJ1-1; tentatively, D is TRBD1 (6 bases). The CDR3 has 15 residues. Germline lookup yields CDR1 SGHTA and CDR2 FQGNSA. V was pared by 7 bases and J by 1 base, with 16 bases between. CDR3 protein: CASTKGVVKNTEAFF. The CDR3 DNA is TGTGCCAGCACCAAGGGGGTTGTGAAGAACACTGAAGCTTTCTTT.

V gene TRBV7-2 combines with J gene TRBJ1-4; no definite D call. Germline loops: CDR1 SGHTA, CDR2 FQGNSA. V was cut by 0 bases and J by 3 bases, with 8 bases left in between. This CDR3 region has 15 residues. The CDR3 coding sequence is TGTGCCAGCAGCTTAGCGGGGAACCCTAATGAAAAACTGTTTTTT. As protein: CASSLAGNPNEKLFF. The full variable domain, completed using reference TRBV7-2 and TRBJ1-4, is GAGVSQSPSNKVTEKGKDVELRCDPISGHTALYWYRQSLGQGLEFLIYFQGNSAPDKSGLPSDRFSAERTGGSVSTLTIQRTQQEDSAVYLCASSLAGNPNEKLFFGSGTQLSVL.

This rearrangement joins TRBV28 to TRBJ1-5, with no clear D. Trimming removed 6 bases from V and 4 bases from J, with 13 bases in between. The CDR3 runs 14 residues. Germline V lookup: CDR1 MDHEN, CDR2 SYDVKM. The CDR3 nucleotides read TGTGCCAGCAGACGATCCCCGCCGAATCAGCCCCAGCATTTT. Residues: CASRRSPPNQPQHF. Using reference TRBV28 and TRBJ1-5 for the parts outside the CDR3, the full variable domain is DVKVTQSSRYLVKRTGEKVFLECVQDMDHENMFWYRQDPGLGLRLIYFSYDVKMKEKGDIPEGYSVSREKKERFSLILESASTNQTSMYLCASRRSPPNQPQHFGDGTRLSIL.

The genes are TRBV28 and TRBJ2-7; D ambiguous. In germline, CDR1 is MDHEN, CDR2 SYDVKM. Trimming left V 4 bases short and J 6 bases short, with 16 bases between. The CDR3 sequence is 14 residues long. CDR3 coding DNA: TGTGCCAGCAGTTATCCCCAAGGAGTTCTCGAGCAGTACTTC. This codes for CASSYPQGVLEQYF. Supplemented by reference TRBV28 and TRBJ2-7, the full variable domain reads DVKVTQSSRYLVKRTGEKVFLECVQDMDHENMFWYRQDPGLGLRLIYFSYDVKMKEKGDIPEGYSVSREKKERFSLILESASTNQTSMYLCASSYPQGVLEQYFGPGTRLTVT.

V gene TRBV30 combines with J gene TRBJ1-1; a weak D match, TRBD1 (5 bases). The CDR3 length is 13 residues. Germline CDR1 reads GTSNPN; CDR2 reads SVGIG (reference sequence). V lost 2 bases and J 2 bases, leaving 9 bases between the germline ends. CDR3 sequence (DNA): TGTGCCTGGAGTAAGACAGCTAACACTGAAGCTTTCTTT. Encoded protein: CAWSKTANTEAFF.

This clone was counted once. This sequence joins TRBV11-3 and TRBJ2-3, with D hard to call. Germline CDR1 SGHNT, CDR2 YENEEA. Trimming cost V 4 bases and J 0 bases, with 8 bases left between them. The CDR3 consists of 14 residues. CDR3 nucleotide sequence: TGTGCCAGCAGCTCCAGGAGTAGCACAGATACGCAGTATTTT. This codes for CASSSRSSTDTQYF.

The gene calls are TRBV11-2 and TRBJ2-1; TRBD2 agrees at 10 bases. The CDR3 is 16 amino acids. V was pared by 5 bases and J by 2 bases, with 6 bases of the junction left unmatched. CDR1 is SGHAT, CDR2 FQNNGV, per germline. CDR3 amino acids: CASSRTSGATYNEQFF. CDR3 nucleotides: TGTGCCAGCAGCAGAACTAGCGGGGCTACCTACAATGAGCAGTTCTTC. Filled out from reference TRBV11-2 and TRBJ2-1, the complete variable domain reads EAGVAQSPRYKIIEKRQSVAFWCNPISGHATLYWYQQILGQGPKLLIQFQNNGVVDDSQLPKDRFSAERLKGVDSTLKIQPAKLEDSAVYLCASSRTSGATYNEQFFGPGTRLTVL.